The table lists the clone carrying this TCR beta chain with a few counts. Antigen specificity is unknown. The data were obtained in a study of CD8+ T cells in alopecia areata. Study-wide context: Oral tofacitinib (5 to 10 mg twice daily) was administered to treated patients. Dosing with tofacitinib proceeded for 6 to 18 months, followed by 6 months off drug. General study points: Sequencing of scalp samples also captures resident alphabeta T cells of normal skin. Between patients, shared TCR sequences were less clear than in mice. This was possibly due in part to HLA diversity in the patient population.

This CDR3 has 13 amino acids. Trimming at V came to 8 bases and at J to 1 base, leaving 4 bases not matched to a gene. Germline V gene data show CDR1 as SNHLY and CDR2 as FYNNEI. In each case, RNA was isolated and then reverse transcribed into cDNA as the sequencing template. The data were produced by immunoSEQ multiplex PCR, yet TCRdb's version contains in-frame clones alone and is incomplete. This table has 90,000 to 100,000 clones, around 38% appearing once. The sequenced sample was CD4+ T cells sorted from blood. The V and J genes are TRBV2 and TRBJ2-5; 7 bases align to TRBD1. This sequence originates from a human donor with alopecia areata. The CDR3 protein is CASARDSQETQYF. The DNA of the CDR3 is TGTGCCAGCGCCCGGGACAGCCAAGAGACCCAGTACTTC.